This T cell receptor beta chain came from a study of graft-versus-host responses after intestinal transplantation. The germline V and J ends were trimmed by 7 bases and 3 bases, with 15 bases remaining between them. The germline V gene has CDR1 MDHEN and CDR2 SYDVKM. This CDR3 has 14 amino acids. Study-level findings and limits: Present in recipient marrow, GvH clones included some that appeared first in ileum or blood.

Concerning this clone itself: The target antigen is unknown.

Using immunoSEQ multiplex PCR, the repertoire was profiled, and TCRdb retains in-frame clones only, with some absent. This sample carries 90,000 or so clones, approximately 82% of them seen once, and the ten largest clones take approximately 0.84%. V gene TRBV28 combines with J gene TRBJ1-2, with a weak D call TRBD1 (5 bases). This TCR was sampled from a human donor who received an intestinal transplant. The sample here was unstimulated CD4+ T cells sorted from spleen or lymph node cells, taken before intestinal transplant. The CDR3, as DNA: TGTGCCAGCACCCCGGGCAGGGCCCACTATGGCTACACCTTC. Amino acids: CASTPGRAHYGYTF.